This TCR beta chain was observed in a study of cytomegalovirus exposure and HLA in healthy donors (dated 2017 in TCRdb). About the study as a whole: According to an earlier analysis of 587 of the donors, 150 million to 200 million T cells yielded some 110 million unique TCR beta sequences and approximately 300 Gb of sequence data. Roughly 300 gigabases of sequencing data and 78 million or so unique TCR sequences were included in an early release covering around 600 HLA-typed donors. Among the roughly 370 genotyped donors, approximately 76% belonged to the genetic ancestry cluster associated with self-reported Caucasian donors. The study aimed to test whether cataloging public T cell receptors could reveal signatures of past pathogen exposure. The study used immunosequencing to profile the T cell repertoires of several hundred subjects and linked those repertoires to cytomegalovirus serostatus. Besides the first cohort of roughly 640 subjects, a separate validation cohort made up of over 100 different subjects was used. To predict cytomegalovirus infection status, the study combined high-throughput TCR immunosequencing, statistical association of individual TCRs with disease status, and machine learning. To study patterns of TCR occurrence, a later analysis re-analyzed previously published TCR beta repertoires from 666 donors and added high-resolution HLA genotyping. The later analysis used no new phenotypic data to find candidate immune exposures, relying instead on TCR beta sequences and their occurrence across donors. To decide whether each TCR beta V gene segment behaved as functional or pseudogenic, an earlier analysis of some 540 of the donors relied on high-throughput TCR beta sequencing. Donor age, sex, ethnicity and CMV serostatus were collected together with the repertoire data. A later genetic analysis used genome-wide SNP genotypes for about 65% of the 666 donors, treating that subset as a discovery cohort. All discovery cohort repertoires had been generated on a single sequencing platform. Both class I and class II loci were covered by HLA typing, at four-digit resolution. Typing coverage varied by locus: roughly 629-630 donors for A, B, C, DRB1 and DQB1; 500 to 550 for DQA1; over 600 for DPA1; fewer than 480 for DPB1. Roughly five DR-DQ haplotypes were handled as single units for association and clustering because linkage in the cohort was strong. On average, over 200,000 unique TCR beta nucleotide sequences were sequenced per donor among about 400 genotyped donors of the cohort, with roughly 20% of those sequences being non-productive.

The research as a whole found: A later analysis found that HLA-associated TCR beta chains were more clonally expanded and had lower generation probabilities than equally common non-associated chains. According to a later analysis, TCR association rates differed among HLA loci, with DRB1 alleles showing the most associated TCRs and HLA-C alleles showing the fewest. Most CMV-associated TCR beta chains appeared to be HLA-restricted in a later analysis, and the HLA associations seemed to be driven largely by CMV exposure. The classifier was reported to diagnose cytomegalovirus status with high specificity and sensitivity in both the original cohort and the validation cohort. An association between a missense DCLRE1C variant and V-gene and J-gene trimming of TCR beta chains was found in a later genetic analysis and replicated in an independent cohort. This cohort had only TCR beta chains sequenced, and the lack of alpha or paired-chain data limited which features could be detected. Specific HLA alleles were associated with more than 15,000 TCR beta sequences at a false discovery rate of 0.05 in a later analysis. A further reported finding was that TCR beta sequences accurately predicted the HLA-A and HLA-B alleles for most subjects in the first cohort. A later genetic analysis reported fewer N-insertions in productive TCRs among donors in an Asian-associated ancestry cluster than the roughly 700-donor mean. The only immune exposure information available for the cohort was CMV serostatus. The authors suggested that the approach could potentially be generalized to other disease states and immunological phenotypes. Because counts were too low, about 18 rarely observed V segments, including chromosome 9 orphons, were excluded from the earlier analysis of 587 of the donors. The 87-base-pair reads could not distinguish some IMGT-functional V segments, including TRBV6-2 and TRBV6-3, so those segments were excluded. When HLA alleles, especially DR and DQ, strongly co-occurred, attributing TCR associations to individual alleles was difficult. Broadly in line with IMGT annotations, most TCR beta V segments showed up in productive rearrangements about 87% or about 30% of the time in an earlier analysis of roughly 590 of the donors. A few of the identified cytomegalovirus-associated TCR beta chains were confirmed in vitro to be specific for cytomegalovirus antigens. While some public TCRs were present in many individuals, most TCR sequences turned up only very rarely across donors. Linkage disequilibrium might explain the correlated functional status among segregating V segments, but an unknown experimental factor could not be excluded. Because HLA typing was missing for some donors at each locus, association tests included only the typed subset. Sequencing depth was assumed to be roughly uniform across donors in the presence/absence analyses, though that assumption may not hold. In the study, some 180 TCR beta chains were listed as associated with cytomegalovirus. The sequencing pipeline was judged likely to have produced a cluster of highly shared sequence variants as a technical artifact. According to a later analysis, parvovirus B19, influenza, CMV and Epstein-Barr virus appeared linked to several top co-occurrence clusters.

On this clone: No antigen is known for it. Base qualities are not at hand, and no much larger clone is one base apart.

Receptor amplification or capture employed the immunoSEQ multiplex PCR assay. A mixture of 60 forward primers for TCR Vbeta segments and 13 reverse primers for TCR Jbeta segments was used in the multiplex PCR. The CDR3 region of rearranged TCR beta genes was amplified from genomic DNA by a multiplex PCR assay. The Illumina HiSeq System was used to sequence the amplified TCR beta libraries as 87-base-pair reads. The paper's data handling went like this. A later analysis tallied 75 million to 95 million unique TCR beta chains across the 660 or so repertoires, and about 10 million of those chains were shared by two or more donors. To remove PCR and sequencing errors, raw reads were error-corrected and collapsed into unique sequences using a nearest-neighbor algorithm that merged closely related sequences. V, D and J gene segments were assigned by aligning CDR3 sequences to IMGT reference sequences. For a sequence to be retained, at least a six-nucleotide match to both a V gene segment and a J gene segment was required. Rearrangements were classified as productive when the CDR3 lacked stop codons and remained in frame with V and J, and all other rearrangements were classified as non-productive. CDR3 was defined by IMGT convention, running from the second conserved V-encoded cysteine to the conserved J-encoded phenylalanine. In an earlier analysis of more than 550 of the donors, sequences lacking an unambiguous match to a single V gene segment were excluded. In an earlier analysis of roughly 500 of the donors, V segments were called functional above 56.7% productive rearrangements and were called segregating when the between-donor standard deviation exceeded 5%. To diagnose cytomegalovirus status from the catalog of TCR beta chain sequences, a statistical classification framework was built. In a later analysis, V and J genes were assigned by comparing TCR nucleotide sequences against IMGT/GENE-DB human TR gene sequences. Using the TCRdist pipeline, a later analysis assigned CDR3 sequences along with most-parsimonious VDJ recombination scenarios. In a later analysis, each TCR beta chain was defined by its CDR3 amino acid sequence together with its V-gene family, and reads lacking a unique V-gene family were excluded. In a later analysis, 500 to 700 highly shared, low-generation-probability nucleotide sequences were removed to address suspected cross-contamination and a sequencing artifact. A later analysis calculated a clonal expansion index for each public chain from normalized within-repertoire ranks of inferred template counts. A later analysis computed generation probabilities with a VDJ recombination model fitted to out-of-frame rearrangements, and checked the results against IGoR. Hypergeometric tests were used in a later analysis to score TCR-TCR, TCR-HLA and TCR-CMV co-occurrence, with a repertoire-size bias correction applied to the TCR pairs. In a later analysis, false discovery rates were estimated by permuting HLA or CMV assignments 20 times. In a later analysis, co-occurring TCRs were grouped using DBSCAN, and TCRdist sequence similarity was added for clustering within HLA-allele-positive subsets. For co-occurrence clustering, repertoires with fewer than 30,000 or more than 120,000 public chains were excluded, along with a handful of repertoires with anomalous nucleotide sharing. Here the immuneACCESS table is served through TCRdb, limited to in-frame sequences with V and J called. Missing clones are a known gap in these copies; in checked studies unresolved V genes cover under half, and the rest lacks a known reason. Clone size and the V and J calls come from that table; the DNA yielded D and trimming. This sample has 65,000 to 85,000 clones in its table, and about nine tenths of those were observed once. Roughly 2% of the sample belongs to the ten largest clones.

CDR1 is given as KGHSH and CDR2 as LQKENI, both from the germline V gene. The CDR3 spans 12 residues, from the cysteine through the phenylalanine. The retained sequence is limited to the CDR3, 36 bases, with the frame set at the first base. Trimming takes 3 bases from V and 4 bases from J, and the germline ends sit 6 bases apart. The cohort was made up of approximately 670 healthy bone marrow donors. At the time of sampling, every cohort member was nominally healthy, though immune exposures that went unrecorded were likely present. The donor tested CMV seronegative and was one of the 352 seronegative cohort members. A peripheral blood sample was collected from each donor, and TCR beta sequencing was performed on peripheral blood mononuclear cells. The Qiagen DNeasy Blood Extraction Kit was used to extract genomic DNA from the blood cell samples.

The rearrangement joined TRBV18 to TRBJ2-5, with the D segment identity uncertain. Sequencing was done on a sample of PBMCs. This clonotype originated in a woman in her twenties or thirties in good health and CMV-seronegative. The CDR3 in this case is CASSPPGETQYF. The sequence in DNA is TGTGCCAGCTCACCTCCGGGAGAGACCCAGTACTTC.